One and the same sample provided the 30 T cell receptor beta chains below, sequenced in a study of regulatory T cells in long-lasting Graves disease. As to time point: persistent/refractory GD, antithyroid drugs over 5 years with positive TRAb. Making the TCR library involved RNA that had been extracted from PBMCs. Building the TCR beta libraries relied on iRepertoire HTBI primers, and CDR3 regions underwent Arm-PCR. TCRdb re-derived calls from the multiplex PCR reads in MiXCR, one entry per CDR3 protein. The profile shows roughly 470,000 distinct CDR3 sequences, around 20% of them singletons. The sample was peripheral blood mononuclear cells (PBMCs), taken when the disease was refractory, from a patient treated with antithyroid drugs. These receptors came from a female donor with Graves disease.

This clonotype was seen ten or more times. V and J are TRBV6-1 and TRBJ1-1; TRBD1 matches at 7 bases. CDR1 and CDR2 (germline): MNHNS, SASEGT. V lost 2 bases, J lost 2 bases, and 5 bases stayed unmatched. The CDR3 has 15 residues. CDR3 loop: CASSETGQLNTEAFF. The CDR3 DNA reads TGTGCCAGCAGTGAAACGGGACAGCTAAACACTGAAGCTTTCTTT.

V is TRBV6-2 or TRBV6-3 and J is TRBJ2-1, with 7 positions matching TRBD1. There are 15 residues in the CDR3. CDR1 MNHEY and CDR2 SVGEGT come from the germline V gene. The V gene end was trimmed by 6 bases and the J gene end by 7 bases; junction bases not matched to a gene: 12. The CDR3 loop reads CASSPLTSTGNEQFF. CDR3 sequence (DNA): TGTGCCAGCAGCCCCCTTACATCGACAGGGAATGAGCAGTTCTTC.

This chain uses TRBV6-2 or TRBV6-3 with TRBJ1-1; D not resolved. The CDR3 spans 13 residues. Between the trimmed V and J ends, which lost 2 bases and 6 bases, there was a span of 10 bases. Germline-derived CDR1 and CDR2 are MNHEY and SVGEGT. The CDR3 nucleotides are TGTGCCAGCAGTTACCTGGAGGCCCCTGAAGCTTTCTTT. Protein sequence: CASSYLEAPEAFF.

Ten or more counts support this clonotype. The rearrangement links TRBV13 to TRBJ1-1; D gene ambiguous. Germline V gene sequence: CDR1 PRHDT, CDR2 FYEKMQ (reference sequence). The CDR3 length is 13 residues. Trimming cost V 5 bases and J 3 bases, with 10 bases left between them. The CDR3 sequence: CASSPDGYTEAFF. CDR3 DNA sequence: TGTGCCAGCAGCCCTGACGGATACACTGAAGCTTTCTTT.

In this sample, this clonotype turned up many times. The chain joins TRBV28 to TRBJ1-2; D is possibly TRBD1 (6 bases). This CDR3 region has 12 residues. The V end was cut by 7 bases, the J end by 8 bases, with 14 bases between. CDR1 is MDHEN, CDR2 SYDVKM, per germline. The CDR3, as DNA: TGTGCCAGCAAAACGGTGGGGGCGGGCTACACCTTC. This encodes CASKTVGAGYTF.

This clonotype appeared many times. The V call is TRBV27, the J call TRBJ2-7, with 10 bases that match TRBD1. Germline V lookup: CDR1 MNHEY, CDR2 SMNVEV (reference sequence). The length of the CDR3 is 15 residues. Trimming at V came to 6 bases and at J to 5 bases, leaving 10 bases not matched to a gene. The CDR3 is CASSRPGTGANEQYF. The CDR3 region has the DNA TGTGCCAGCAGCAGACCCGGGACAGGGGCGAACGAGCAGTACTTC.

The chain recombines TRBV4-1 with TRBJ1-1; 9 bases line up with TRBD1. Germline assignment: CDR1 MGHRA and CDR2 YSYEKL. Germline trimming cut 3 bases from V and 0 bases from J; bases unmatched to any gene: 8. The CDR3 runs to 17 residues. Here the CDR3 reads CASSQRTGGPMNTEAFF. The CDR3 nucleotides are TGCGCCAGCAGCCAGCGCACAGGGGGCCCGATGAACACTGAAGCTTTCTTT.

The chain uses TRBV18 and TRBJ2-7; 14 bases fit TRBD2. This CDR3 is built from 19 residues. Trimming removed 5 bases from V and 0 bases from J; junction bases left unmatched: 12. The germline V gene has CDR1 KGHSH and CDR2 LQKENI. The CDR3, as DNA: TGTGCCAGCTCAAACGAACCGGGACTAGCGGGAGTAAGCTCCTACGAGCAGTACTTC. This sequence encodes CASSNEPGLAGVSSYEQYF.

The chain carries TRBV15 and TRBJ1-4, with 7 bases lining up with TRBD1. CDR3 length: 15 amino acids. Germline V gives CDR1 LNHNV, CDR2 YYDKDF (reference sequence). V shed 5 bases, J shed 8 bases, and the junction held 11 bases outside the gene matches. The CDR3 protein is CATSGGSGRGEKLFF. CDR3 DNA sequence: TGTGCCACCAGCGGAGGGAGTGGCAGGGGGGAAAAACTGTTTTTT.

This clonotype was found many times. The rearrangement links TRBV28 to TRBJ2-7; 10 bases are a match to TRBD1. Per germline, CDR1 MDHEN and CDR2 SYDVKM. V trimming: 5 bases; J trimming: 2 bases; junction bases outside the gene matches: 12. This CDR3 region has 17 residues. This CDR3 is CASSATPWDRGAYEQYF. As DNA, the CDR3 is TGTGCCAGCAGTGCGACCCCCTGGGACAGGGGTGCCTACGAGCAGTACTTC.

This clonotype has a count of ten or more. This rearrangement joins TRBV6-1 to TRBJ2-7; D is unresolved. Germline lookup yields CDR1 MNHNS and CDR2 SASEGT. This CDR3 is 13 amino acids long. Deletions cut 6 bases from V and 2 bases from J, with 11 bases between. CDR3 sequence: CASSDTIPYEQYF. DNA of the CDR3: TGTGCCAGCAGCGACACGATCCCCTACGAGCAGTACTTC.

This clonotype showed up just a few times. V usage is TRBV11-3 and J usage is TRBJ2-7; D is perhaps TRBD1 (5 bases). This CDR3 is 14 amino acids long. Germline V lookup: CDR1 SGHNT, CDR2 YENEEA. V lost 1 base to trimming and J lost 6 bases, with 13 bases between them. CDR3 sequence reads: CASSLAPQGSEQYF. The CDR3 nucleotides are TGTGCCAGCAGCTTAGCCCCCCAGGGATCCGAGCAGTACTTC.

In its sample, this clonotype was seen many times. The chain links TRBV20-1 to TRBJ2-4, with TRBD2 identical over 12 bases. This CDR3 spans 19 amino acids. Germline trimming cut 2 bases from V and 1 base from J; bases unmatched to any gene: 12. From germline, CDR1 is DFQATT and CDR2 SNEGSKA (reference sequence). The DNA for the CDR3 is TGCAGTGCTAGACGACCGGGACTAGCGGGCCAGCAGGCCAAAAACATTCAGTACTTC. It is translated as CSARRPGLAGQQAKNIQYF.

This clonotype was counted between two and nine times. V and J are TRBV29-1 and TRBJ1-2; TRBD1 is a possible D gene (5 bases). There are 14 residues in the CDR3. CDR1 is SQVTM and CDR2 is ANQGSEA in the germline V gene. The V and J ends lost 4 bases and 3 bases respectively, with 15 bases between them. The CDR3 loop reads CSVVFRDRDYGYTF. Here the CDR3 DNA reads TGCAGCGTTGTTTTTAGGGACCGAGACTATGGCTACACCTTC.

This clonotype was counted ten times or more. The gene calls are TRBV30 and TRBJ1-2; 7 positions agree with TRBD1. Trimming took 4 bases from V and 7 from J; bases not matched to a gene: 3. CDR1 is GTSNPN, CDR2 SVGIG, per germline (reference sequence). This CDR3 comprises 11 residues. CDR3 residues: CAWNRGGGYTF. In nucleotides, the CDR3 is TGTGCCTGGAACAGGGGAGGTGGCTACACCTTC.

This clonotype was counted once. The V and J genes are TRBV18 and TRBJ2-1; D unclear. The V gene's germline CDR1 is KGHSH and CDR2 LQKENI. The CDR3 contains 14 residues. V gave up 2 bases and J gave up 6 bases, with 11 bases separating them. CDR3 residues: CASSPRTWGNEQFF. The CDR3 DNA reads TGTGCCAGCTCACCAAGGACCTGGGGCAATGAGCAGTTCTTC.

The J gene is TRBJ1-2, the V gene TRBV19, with TRBD1 as a possible D gene (5 bases). This CDR3 region has 14 residues. Germline CDR1 LNHDA, CDR2 SQIVND (reference sequence). V was cut by 5 bases and J by 4 bases, with 14 bases left in between. The CDR3 nucleotides read TGTGCCAGTAGTCCAGGGACCGAACGCTATGGCTACACCTTC. This gives the protein CASSPGTERYGYTF.

This clonotype has a handful of counts. V usage is TRBV29-1 and J usage is TRBJ1-1; D gene uncertain. Germline V lookup: CDR1 SQVTM, CDR2 ANQGSEA. The CDR3 runs to 11 residues. V lost 4 bases, J lost 7 bases, and 10 bases lay in between. CDR3 in amino acids: CSVVAGGEAFF. CDR3 coding DNA: TGCAGCGTTGTGGCCGGTGGTGAAGCTTTCTTT.

This clonotype was detected only a few times. The CDR3 region has the DNA TGTGCCACCAGCAGAGGTACAGGGGGCGCGAGACAGCCCCAGCATTTT. As protein: CATSRGTGGARQPQHF. The rearrangement uses TRBV15 and TRBJ1-5, with 9 bases fitting TRBD1. Germline CDR1 reads LNHNV; CDR2 reads YYDKDF (reference sequence). This CDR3 is 16 amino acids long. The V segment lost 1 base and the J segment 7 bases; nucleotides outside the gene matches: 8. Looking up the rest from reference TRBV15 and TRBJ1-5 gives the full variable domain: DAMVIQNPRYQVTQFGKPVTLSCSQTLNHNVMYWYQQKSSQAPKLLFHYYDKDFNNEADTPDNFQSRRPNTSFCFLDIRSPGLGDTAMYLCATSRGTGGARQPQHFGDGTRLSIL.

There are many counts of this clonotype. The CDR3 protein is CASRRNLEAFF. The CDR3 DNA is TGTGCCAGCAGACGAAACCTTGAAGCTTTCTTT. The rearrangement uses TRBV28 and TRBJ1-1, with D unclear. V lost 6 bases and J 7 bases, leaving 9 bases between the germline ends. CDR3 length: 11 amino acids. CDR1 and CDR2 (germline): MDHEN, SYDVKM.

The chain links TRBV29-1 to TRBJ2-6; TRBD1 agrees at 12 bases. Trimming at V came to 0 bases and at J to 4 bases, leaving 10 bases not matched to a gene. There are 19 residues in the CDR3. Germline values: CDR1 SQVTM, CDR2 ANQGSEA. The DNA for the CDR3 is TGCAGCGTTGAAGATAAGCCGGGACAGGGGGCTTACGGGGCCAACGTCCTGACTTTC. Translation: CSVEDKPGQGAYGANVLTF.

This clonotype was observed many times. The chain has TRBV6-2 or TRBV6-3 and TRBJ2-2, with D possibly TRBD1 on 6 matching bases. Germline CDR1 and CDR2: MNHEY and SVGEGT. Trimming stripped 1 base from V and 0 bases from J, with 12 bases between. The CDR3 has 17 residues. The CDR3 nucleotides are TGTGCCAGCAGTTACTTCCCCTCAGGGGCGAACACCGGGGAGCTGTTTTTT. The encoded protein is CASSYFPSGANTGELFF.

In its sample, this clonotype was seen a few times. The V gene is TRBV19, the J gene TRBJ1-1, with 10 nucleotides matching TRBD1. This CDR3 spans 14 amino acids. Germline loops: CDR1 LNHDA, CDR2 SQIVND (reference sequence). J gave up 5 bases and V 5 bases, and 5 bases lay outside the gene matches. The CDR3 region is CASSETGGRTEAFF. The CDR3 bases are TGTGCCAGTAGTGAGACAGGGGGCCGGACTGAAGCTTTCTTT.

The rearrangement joins TRBV6-1 to TRBJ2-2, with unresolved D. Germline-derived CDR1 and CDR2 are MNHNS and SASEGT. V was cut by 5 bases and J by 10 bases, with 11 bases left in between. CDR3 size: 12 residues. In nucleotides, the CDR3 is TGTGCCAGCAGTAGTCTGCTTGAGGAGCTGTTTTTT. It translates to CASSSLLEELFF.

This clonotype came up a few times. A single base separates this from a much larger clone, so it may be a read error. V usage is TRBV3-1 and J usage is TRBJ1-1, with TRBD1 matching over 9 bases. Germline CDR1 reads LGHDT; CDR2 reads YNNKEL (reference sequence). The CDR3 is made up of 16 amino acids. CDR3 loop: CASSDTYRGPNTGAFF. The DNA for the CDR3 is TGTGCCAGCAGCGACACTTACAGGGGGCCCAACACTGGAGCTTTCTTT.

As for this clonotype: The junction differs from germline at one of its ends, possibly a read error. The rearrangement links TRBV4-2 to TRBJ1-4; TRBD1 matches 10 bases. The CDR3 spans 15 residues. The germline V gene encodes CDR1 LGHNA and CDR2 YNFKEQ. The CDR3, as DNA: TGTACCAGCAGCCCTGGGACAGGGGAGGGAGAAAAACTGTTTTTT. Protein: CTSSPGTGEGEKLFF.

This clonotype has at least ten counts. V gene TRBV11-3 combines with J gene TRBJ1-1, with D perhaps TRBD1 (6 bases). V shed 4 bases and J shed 3 bases, with 18 bases lying between them. CDR3 length: 16 residues. Germline V CDR1 and CDR2: SGHNT, YENEEA. As DNA, the CDR3 is TGTGCCAGCAGCTCGGGACACCGGCGGTATGACACTGAAGCTTTCTTT. This translates into CASSSGHRRYDTEAFF.

The chain uses TRBV29-1 and TRBJ1-1; D not certain. The V end was cut by 0 bases, the J end by 10 bases, with 18 bases between. This CDR3 has 14 residues. Germline V lookup: CDR1 SQVTM, CDR2 ANQGSEA. The CDR3 is CSVEDPNPRKGAFF. Written as DNA, the CDR3 is TGCAGCGTTGAAGATCCAAATCCGAGGAAAGGAGCTTTCTTT.

Ten or more counts support this clonotype. The genes are TRBV28 and TRBJ2-4; 8 positions match TRBD1. The CDR3 covers 17 residues. The V gene end was trimmed by 6 bases and the J gene end by 6 bases; junction bases not matched to a gene: 16. Germline loops: CDR1 MDHEN, CDR2 SYDVKM. The DNA of the CDR3 is TGTGCCAGCAGATCCGGAATGACAGGGGTTGGGGGAAACATTCAGTACTTC. Encoded protein: CASRSGMTGVGGNIQYF. The complete variable domain, with remaining parts taken from reference TRBV28 and TRBJ2-4, reads DVKVTQSSRYLVKRTGEKVFLECVQDMDHENMFWYRQDPGLGLRLIYFSYDVKMKEKGDIPEGYSVSREKKERFSLILESASTNQTSMYLCASRSGMTGVGGNIQYFGAGTRLSVL.

In its sample, this clonotype was seen many times. The gene calls are TRBV5-1 and TRBJ2-7, with D uncertain. Germline-derived CDR1 and CDR2 are SGHRS and YFSETQ. This CDR3 has 12 residues. V was clipped by 0 bases and J by 7 bases, with 8 bases between them. The CDR3 is CASSLVLGEQYF. In DNA form, the CDR3 reads TGCGCCAGCAGCTTGGTGTTGGGGGAGCAGTACTTC.